One and the same sample provided the 29 T cell receptor beta chains below, sequenced in a study of T cells of healthy individuals. TCRdb re-analysed the 5' RACE reads in MiXCR, keeping a single row per CDR3 protein. The sample contains about 96,000 distinct CDR3 sequences, roughly 15% of which appear only once. All receptors derive from a human donor in good health.

This clonotype was counted at least ten times. The V gene is TRBV28, the J gene TRBJ1-5; 7 nucleotides agree with TRBD1. Trimming at V came to 6 bases and at J to 0 bases, leaving 5 bases not matched to a gene. This CDR3 comprises 15 residues. Germline lookup yields CDR1 MDHEN and CDR2 SYDVKM. Here the CDR3 DNA reads TGTGCCAGCAGCCAAACAGGGGATAGCAATCAGCCCCAGCATTTT. Its protein product is CASSQTGDSNQPQHF.

The CDR3 nucleotides read TGCGCCAGCAGCCATCTTGCAGTCAGGTCAGATACGCAGTATTTT. It codes for CASSHLAVRSDTQYF. This chain connects TRBV5-1 to TRBJ2-3; D uncertain. The CDR3 runs 15 residues. Germline V gene lookup returns CDR1 SGHRS and CDR2 YFSETQ. V was cut by 4 bases and J by 4 bases, with 16 bases left in between.

There are a few counts of this clonotype. This rearrangement joins TRBV15 to TRBJ1-6; D is ambiguous. This CDR3 comprises 16 residues. V was pared by 4 bases and J by 6 bases, with 16 bases between. Germline V gene data show CDR1 as LNHNV and CDR2 as YYDKDF (reference sequence). CDR3 amino acids: CATSTSRPVTNSPLHF. For the CDR3, the DNA is TGTGCCACCAGCACCTCCCGCCCAGTAACTAATTCACCCCTCCACTTT.

V is TRBV2 and J is TRBJ2-7; TRBD2 aligns across 8 bases. In germline, CDR1 is SNHLY, CDR2 FYNNEI. Trimming took 6 bases from V and 6 from J; bases not matched to a gene: 4. The CDR3 length is 12 residues. CDR3 region: CASRRLATEQYF. CDR3 DNA sequence: TGTGCCAGCAGGCGACTAGCGACCGAGCAGTACTTC.

This clonotype was observed a few times. The V gene is TRBV23-1, the J gene TRBJ1-1; tentatively, D is TRBD1 (5 bases). Being an ORF, TRBV23-1 has a function that is uncertain. V shed 3 bases and J shed 1 base, with 15 bases lying between them. The CDR3 consists of 16 residues. The CDR3 sequence: CASSHNSGRGNTEAFF. The CDR3 nucleotides are TGCGCCAGCAGTCATAATTCGGGGCGGGGGAACACTGAAGCTTTCTTT.

The genes are TRBV14 and TRBJ1-6; D perhaps matches TRBD1 (6 bases). The V and J ends lost 3 bases and 8 bases respectively, with 14 bases between them. The germline gives CDR1 SGHDN, CDR2 FVKESK. This CDR3 has 15 amino acids. The CDR3 DNA sequence: TGTGCCAGCAGCCACCTCAGGGGTCCCGATTCACCCCTCCACTTT. Its translation: CASSHLRGPDSPLHF.

This clonotype was observed at least ten times. J is TRBJ2-1 and V is TRBV20-1; possible D gene TRBD2, 6 bases. CDR1 and CDR2 from the germline V gene are DFQATT and SNEGSKA (reference sequence). Trimming took 3 bases from V and 4 from J, leaving 10 bases between them. The CDR3 loop spans 13 amino acids. The chain's CDR3 is CSASGTRYNEQFF. CDR3 sequence (DNA): TGCAGTGCTAGCGGGACTCGGTACAATGAGCAGTTCTTC.

This clonotype was found a few times. This chain links TRBV12-3 or TRBV12-4 with TRBJ2-5; 7 bases fit TRBD2. V dropped 6 bases and J dropped 4; count of bases not matched to a gene: 5. The CDR3 consists of 13 residues. In DNA, the CDR3 is TGTGCCAGCAGCCTGGGGGAGGGAGAGACCCAGTACTTC. This sequence encodes CASSLGEGETQYF.

This clonotype was observed a handful of times. J is TRBJ1-5 and V is TRBV19; the D is unclear. V dropped 1 base and J dropped 4 bases, with 8 bases sitting between them. Germline assignment: CDR1 LNHDA and CDR2 SQIVND (reference sequence). The CDR3 loop spans 14 amino acids. The CDR3, as DNA: TGTGCCAGTAGTATAGCCCAGAGAAATCAGCCCCAGCATTTT. It is translated as CASSIAQRNQPQHF.

Only a few counts were recorded for this clonotype. The rearrangement links TRBV5-6 to TRBJ2-3; 7 bases are shared with TRBD1. Germline V gene sequence: CDR1 SGHDT, CDR2 YYEEEE. With V trimmed by 4 bases and J by 3 bases, 5 bases remained unmatched. The CDR3 is made up of 14 amino acids. CDR3 in DNA: TGTGCCAGCAGCGCTTTACAGGGGACAGATACGCAGTATTTT. Protein: CASSALQGTDTQYF. Full variable domain (remainder filled in from reference TRBV5-6 and TRBJ2-3): DAGVTQSPTHLIKTRGQQVTLRCSPKSGHDTVSWYQQALGQGPQFIFQYYEEEERQRGNFPDRFSGHQFPNYSSELNVNALLLGDSALYLCASSALQGTDTQYFGPGTRLTVL.

The chain links TRBV25-1 to TRBJ1-4; tentative D call: TRBD1 (5 bases). CDR1 and CDR2 (germline): MGHDK, SYGVNS. This CDR3 spans 15 amino acids. Trimming took off 3 bases at V and 8 bases at J, with 16 bases between the two ends. The CDR3 loop reads CASSEGDPGREKLFF. As DNA, the CDR3 is TGTGCCAGCAGTGAGGGAGACCCAGGGAGGGAAAAACTGTTTTTT.

This clonotype was picked up a small number of times. J is TRBJ2-7 and V is TRBV5-4; either TRBD1 or TRBD2 may fit D (5 bases each). Germline loops: CDR1 SGHNT, CDR2 YYREEE (reference sequence). V lost 4 bases and J lost 5, with 13 bases in between. The CDR3 has 13 amino acids. CDR3 DNA: TGTGCCAGCAGCGAGGGGCGCCGGGACGAGCAGTACTTC. It is translated as CASSEGRRDEQYF.

The chain couples TRBV20-1 to TRBJ2-7; D call uncertain. Trimming removed 5 bases from V and 2 bases from J, with 16 bases in between. Per germline, CDR1 DFQATT and CDR2 SNEGSKA (reference sequence). The CDR3 contains 14 residues. The CDR3 is CSACEVPLTYEQYF. The CDR3 DNA sequence: TGCAGTGCTTGTGAGGTTCCCCTTACCTACGAGCAGTACTTC.

There are a few counts of this clonotype. The V gene is TRBV12-3 or TRBV12-4, the J gene TRBJ2-7; D might be TRBD2 (5 bases). This CDR3 region has 15 residues. Trimming removed 1 base from V and 3 bases from J, with 13 bases in between. In nucleotides, the CDR3 is TGTGCCAGCAGTTTAGGTAGTCGGGGTGACTACGAGCAGTACTTC. Its translation is CASSLGSRGDYEQYF.

The chain is built from TRBV9 and TRBJ2-6; TRBD1 is a possible D gene (6 bases). Trimming pared 3 bases from V and 4 bases from J, leaving 14 bases between. CDR3 size: 16 residues. Germline CDR1 SGDLS, CDR2 YYNGEE. In nucleotides, the CDR3 is TGTGCCAGCAGCGGCGCAGGGGTTGCGGGGGCCAACGTCCTGACTTTC. Protein sequence: CASSGAGVAGANVLTF.

V gene TRBV3-1 combines with J gene TRBJ2-2; 8 bases match TRBD2. CDR1 and CDR2 from the germline V gene are LGHDT and YNNKEL (reference sequence). The CDR3 length is 16 residues. V was pared by 0 bases and J by 3 bases, with 3 bases of the junction left unmatched. The DNA for the CDR3 is TGTGCCAGCAGCCAAGAAACACTAGCGGACACCGGGGAGCTGTTTTTT. Translation: CASSQETLADTGELFF.

The chain recombines TRBV28 with TRBJ2-3, with unresolved D. V lost 3 bases to trimming and J lost 4 bases, with 11 bases between them. Germline V lookup: CDR1 MDHEN, CDR2 SYDVKM. CDR3 length: 14 residues. The CDR3 is CASSFRRNPDTQYF. DNA of the CDR3: TGTGCCAGCAGTTTCAGGCGCAACCCAGATACGCAGTATTTT.

There are many counts of this clonotype. CDR3 nucleotides: TGCAGCGTTGACCGAGGAAACACTGAAGCTTTCTTT. Protein product: CSVDRGNTEAFF. V usage is TRBV29-1 and J usage is TRBJ1-1, with no clear D. The V end lost 3 bases, the J end lost 2 bases, and 7 bases lay between the germline ends. CDR1 SQVTM and CDR2 ANQGSEA come from the germline V gene. This CDR3 comprises 12 residues.

The chain is built from TRBV9 and TRBJ2-3; D is perhaps TRBD1 or TRBD2 (5 bases each). The CDR3 extends over 14 amino acids. Germline loops: CDR1 SGDLS, CDR2 YYNGEE. The V end was cut by 3 bases, the J end by 2 bases, with 10 bases between. The CDR3 protein is CASSAEGLTDTQYF. For the CDR3, the DNA is TGTGCCAGCAGCGCCGAGGGGCTCACAGATACGCAGTATTTT.

This clonotype has only a few counts. J is TRBJ1-1 and V is TRBV30, with a possible D match to TRBD1 (6 bases). The V end was cut by 4 bases, the J end by 7 bases, with 16 bases between. Germline V CDR1 and CDR2: GTSNPN, SVGIG (reference sequence). The CDR3 is 13 residues long. The chain's CDR3 is CAWKDGGGLEAFF. Written as DNA, the CDR3 is TGTGCCTGGAAGGACGGCGGGGGGCTTGAAGCTTTCTTT.

This clonotype has only a few counts. V gene TRBV6-5 combines with J gene TRBJ1-6, with 9 bases that match TRBD1. Germline CDR1 and CDR2: MNHEY and SVGAGI. The V and J ends lost 10 bases and 8 bases, in that order; junction bases with no gene match: 6. This CDR3 comprises 13 residues. In DNA, the CDR3 is TGTGCCACCCGAGACAGGGGGTATTCACCCCTCCACTTT. Translating it yields CATRDRGYSPLHF.

This clonotype was seen a few times. This rearrangement joins TRBV4-1 to TRBJ2-3; D possibly matches TRBD1 or TRBD2 (5 bases each). Germline-derived CDR1 and CDR2 are MGHRA and YSYEKL. V lost 4 bases, J lost 3 bases, and 20 bases lay in between. CDR3 length: 17 residues. The CDR3 DNA follows: TGCGCCAGCAGCCTGACCGGTACGAGGGGACCGACAGATACGCAGTATTTT. This translates into CASSLTGTRGPTDTQYF.

The rearrangement links TRBV4-3 to TRBJ2-1; D is unclear. The CDR3 runs to 14 residues. V dropped 1 base and J dropped 4 bases, with 8 bases sitting between them. Germline V gene sequence: CDR1 LGHNA, CDR2 YSLEER. This CDR3 reads CASSQGSLYNEQFF. The CDR3 bases are TGCGCCAGCAGCCAAGGCTCCCTGTACAATGAGCAGTTCTTC.

The chain joins TRBV10-3 to TRBJ2-5; tentative D call: TRBD1 (6 bases). Germline V gives CDR1 ENHRY, CDR2 SYGVKD. The CDR3 loop spans 14 amino acids. V was clipped by 0 bases and J by 4 bases, with 9 bases between them. CDR3 residues: CAISESGRGETQYF. The CDR3 coding sequence is TGTGCCATCAGTGAGTCGGGCAGGGGAGAGACCCAGTACTTC.

Only a few counts were recorded for this clonotype. The rearrangement uses TRBV6-5 and TRBJ1-2, with 10 bases matching TRBD1. Germline V gene data show CDR1 as MNHEY and CDR2 as SVGAGI. The V gene end was trimmed by 5 bases and the J gene end by 5 bases; junction bases not matched to a gene: 5. The CDR3 totals 14 residues. Here the CDR3 DNA reads TGTGCCAGCAGTCCGGGACAGGGGTTTTATGGCTACACCTTC. The encoded protein is CASSPGQGFYGYTF.

V is TRBV15 and J is TRBJ2-3; TRBD1 or TRBD2 may be the D gene (5 bases each). The CDR3 contains 13 residues. V gave up 6 bases and J gave up 2 bases, with 9 bases separating them. Per the germline V gene, CDR1 is LNHNV and CDR2 is YYDKDF (reference sequence). CDR3 coding DNA: TGTGCCACCAGAGAGGGGATCACAGATACGCAGTATTTT. It specifies CATREGITDTQYF.

The chain joins TRBV9 to TRBJ2-1; D possibly corresponds to TRBD1 (6 bases). The CDR3 is made up of 16 amino acids. V lost 4 bases to trimming and J lost 2 bases, with 16 bases between them. The germline CDR1 and CDR2 sequences are SGDLS and YYNGEE. The chain's CDR3 is CASSFRRDTTYNEQFF. The CDR3 DNA sequence: TGTGCCAGCAGCTTCCGCCGGGACACCACCTACAATGAGCAGTTCTTC.

This clonotype has ten or more counts. The V call is TRBV5-6, the J call TRBJ1-1; 9 bases are shared with TRBD1. V shed 3 bases, J shed 5 bases, and the junction held 5 bases outside the gene matches. Germline assignment: CDR1 SGHDT and CDR2 YYEEEE. The CDR3 totals 14 residues. In DNA, the CDR3 is TGTGCCAGCAGCTGGGGACAGGGAAGGACTGAAGCTTTCTTT. Protein: CASSWGQGRTEAFF.

This clonotype was seen many times. The chain employs TRBV7-2 and TRBJ2-5; 11 bases are a match to TRBD2. This CDR3 region has 15 residues. The V and J ends lost 1 base and 7 bases, in that order; junction bases with no gene match: 5. CDR1 and CDR2 from the germline V gene are SGHTA and FQGNSA. Written as DNA, the CDR3 is TGTGCCAGCAGCTTAGTTACTAGCGGGAGTCGGACCCAGTACTTC. Encoded protein: CASSLVTSGSRTQYF.